The rows below give T cell receptor beta chains drawn from one sample of a study of cytomegalovirus exposure and HLA in healthy donors. The data were produced by immunoSEQ multiplex PCR, yet TCRdb's version contains in-frame clones alone and is incomplete. The sample shows under 150,000 clones, about 79% of them seen only once. The sequenced sample was PBMCs. The receptors derive from a man in his late teens or twenties in good health and CMV-seronegative. Both conserved end residues are part of each CDR3. The order of the fields is D gene, V gene, clone size, CDR3 length, J gene, CDR3 protein, CDR3 DNA. The D gene is left open where the match is weak. Part of the rows lack a size; the others show once, few, many or a class for expanded clones.

>NA|TRBV27|NA|16|TRBJ2-7
CASSPGFGVDTYEQYF
TGTGCCAGTAGTCCGGGGTTTGGCGTTGATACCTACGAGCAGTACTTC
>TRBD1|TRBV10-3|NA|16|TRBJ2-7
CAISGGDRALTYEQYF
TGTGCCATCAGCGGAGGGGACAGGGCCCTAACCTACGAGCAGTACTTC
>NA|TRBV4-1|few|15|TRBJ2-4
CASSRTGTEKNIQYF
TGCGCCAGCAGCCGTACAGGGACGGAGAAAAACATTCAGTACTTC
>TRBD2|TRBV14|NA|15|TRBJ2-3
CASSQVGGSTDTQYF
TGTGCCAGCAGCCAAGTGGGAGGGTCCACAGATACGCAGTATTTT
>NA|TRBV27|NA|13|TRBJ2-1
CASSSFSDNEQFF
TGTGCCAGCAGTTCTTTTTCAGACAATGAGCAGTTCTTC
>TRBD1|TRBV30|NA|14|TRBJ1-2
CAWRGQGAGYGYTF
TGTGCCTGGAGAGGACAGGGGGCAGGTTATGGCTACACCTTC
>NA|TRBV18|NA|16|TRBJ2-3
CASSPRGGGLSDTQYF
TGTGCCAGCTCACCCCGTGGGGGCGGCTTATCAGATACGCAGTATTTT
>NA|TRBV6-5|NA|12|TRBJ2-5
CASRQGQETQYF
TGTGCCAGCAGACAGGGACAAGAGACCCAGTACTTC
>TRBD1|TRBV6-5|NA|15|TRBJ2-3
CASKRRQGLADTQYF
TGTGCCAGCAAGAGGAGACAGGGTTTAGCAGATACGCAGTATTTT
>TRBD2|TRBV5-4|NA|14|TRBJ2-3
CASSLTSGTDTQYF
TGTGCCAGCAGCTTGACTAGCGGAACAGATACGCAGTATTTT
>NA|TRBV7-2|once|14|TRBJ1-4
CASSVGATNEKLFF
TGTGCCAGCAGCGTGGGGGCGACTAATGAAAAACTGTTTTTT
>TRBD1|TRBV7-8|NA|16|TRBJ2-7
CASSPSLGRGIYEQYF
TGTGCCAGCAGCCCCAGCCTGGGCAGGGGGATCTACGAGCAGTACTTC
>NA|TRBV7-3|NA|16|TRBJ1-2
CASSLTALDINYGYTF
TGTGCCAGCAGCTTAACGGCGCTGGACATAAACTATGGCTACACCTTC
>NA|TRBV6-6|NA|13|TRBJ1-1
CASSYIGQTEAFF
TGTGCCAGCAGTTACATAGGACAGACTGAAGCTTTCTTT
>NA|TRBV6-6|NA|16|TRBJ1-5
CASSYSGLAGNQPQHF
TGTGCCAGCAGTTACTCAGGTCTCGCGGGTAATCAGCCCCAGCATTTT
>NA|TRBV27|NA|15|TRBJ2-1
CASSVDSSSYNEQFF
TGTGCCAGCAGTGTCGACAGCAGCTCCTACAATGAGCAGTTCTTC
>NA|TRBV30|NA|14|TRBJ1-5
CAWSVSGSNQPQHF
TGTGCCTGGAGTGTTTCAGGGAGCAATCAGCCCCAGCATTTT
>NA|TRBV7-6|few|16|TRBJ2-1
CASSLRDRTAYNEQFF
TGTGCCAGCAGCTTAAGGGACCGGACAGCCTACAATGAGCAGTTCTTC
>TRBD1|TRBV6-1|NA|15|TRBJ2-7
CASSTRTGASYEQYF
TGTGCCAGCAGCACCCGGACAGGGGCCTCCTACGAGCAGTACTTC
>TRBD1|TRBV12-5|NA|13|TRBJ2-5
CASSDRSQETQYF
TGTGCTAGTTCGGACAGGTCACAAGAGACCCAGTACTTC
>NA|TRBV7-2|NA|13|TRBJ1-5
CASSLTSNQPQHF
TGTGCCAGCAGCCTAACCAGCAATCAGCCCCAGCATTTT
>NA|TRBV5-1|NA|15|TRBJ1-1
CASSLSGRGGTEAFF
TGCGCCAGCAGCTTGTCAGGTAGGGGTGGGACTGAAGCTTTCTTT
>TRBD2|TRBV7-2|once|15|TRBJ2-7
CASSAVQAGTYEQYF
TGTGCCAGCAGCGCCGTTCAAGCGGGGACCTACGAGCAGTACTTC
>TRBD2|TRBV27|NA|17|TRBJ2-1
CASSPGLAGGLYNEQFF
TGTGCCAGCAGTCCAGGACTAGCGGGAGGGCTTTACAATGAGCAGTTCTTC
>NA|TRBV19|NA|13|TRBJ1-1
CASSISGNTEAFF
TGTGCCAGTAGTATTTCAGGGAACACTGAAGCTTTCTTT
>NA|TRBV7-3|once|16|TRBJ2-2
CASSSSGTVNTGELFF
TGTGCCAGCAGCTCATCAGGAACAGTGAACACCGGGGAGCTGTTTTTT
>TRBD1|TRBV7-3|NA|16|TRBJ2-2
CASSAQGARITGELFF
TGTGCCAGCAGCGCGCAGGGGGCGCGTATCACCGGGGAGCTGTTTTTT
>NA|TRBV9|NA|15|TRBJ2-3
CASSVRPESTDTQYF
TGTGCCAGCAGCGTACGGCCGGAGAGCACAGATACGCAGTATTTT
>NA|TRBV6-1|NA|12|TRBJ2-4
CASSDNRVIQYF
TGTGCCAGCAGCGATAACAGGGTTATTCAGTACTTC
>TRBD1|TRBV5-4|NA|15|TRBJ2-2
CASSQGTGWTGELFF
TGTGCCAGCAGCCAGGGGACAGGGTGGACCGGGGAGCTGTTTTTT
>NA|TRBV19|NA|16|TRBJ2-7
CASSIASRGWTYEQYF
TGTGCCAGTAGTATAGCTTCCCGCGGGTGGACCTACGAGCAGTACTTC
>NA|TRBV30|NA|13|TRBJ1-1
CAWSASSGSEAFF
TGTGCCTGGAGTGCATCCTCGGGGTCTGAAGCTTTCTTT
>NA|TRBV5-3|NA|18|TRBJ1-5
CARSPGLGLSLVCQPQHF
TGTGCCAGAAGCCCCGGTCTAGGACTTTCTCTGGTTTGTCAGCCCCAGCATTTT
>NA|TRBV7-6|NA|14|TRBJ2-3
CASSEGLSTDTQYF
TGTGCCAGCAGTGAGGGACTCAGCACAGATACGCAGTATTTT